A selection of T cell receptor beta chains follows, all from one sample in a study of T-cell memory formation after mild COVID-19. TCRdb analysed the 5' RACE reads with MiXCR anew, one entry per CDR3 protein. The table lists about 350,000 distinct CDR3 sequences, roughly 15% of them singletons. Sequencing was done on a sample of PBMCs or a T cell subset sorted from them (not recorded which). The receptors were gathered from a man younger than 35 who had mild COVID-19 (a few samples of this study predate the infection). Cell type and time point are not known. Both conserved end residues are part of each CDR3. The D gene is left open where the match is weak. Clone sizes are given selectively: once, few, many, or a class where the clone is expanded.

J: TRBJ2-1; D: TRBD2; V: TRBV6-2/TRBV6-3; size: -; DNA: TGTGCCAGCAGTTACGGGACTAGCGGGTGGCAGTTCTTC; CDR3: CASSYGTSGWQFF
J: TRBJ2-1; D: TRBD2; V: TRBV12-3/TRBV12-4; size: -; DNA: TGTGCCAGCTTCGAGCGGGGTGAGAATGAGCAGTTCTTC; CDR3: CASFERGENEQFF
J: TRBJ2-6; D: -; V: TRBV15; size: many; DNA: TGTGCCACCAGCAGGGGCAGATACTCTGGGGCCAACGTCCTGACTTTC; CDR3: CATSRGRYSGANVLTF
J: TRBJ2-2; D: TRBD2; V: TRBV6-6; size: few; DNA: TGTGCCAGCAGTCCCGGACTAGCGGGGGGGCCGAACACCGGGGAGCTGTTTTTT; CDR3: CASSPGLAGGPNTGELFF
J: TRBJ1-5; D: TRBD1; V: TRBV2; size: few; DNA: TGTGCCAGCAGGGACAGGGCCAATCAGCCCCAGCATTTT; CDR3: CASRDRANQPQHF
J: TRBJ2-3; D: TRBD2; V: TRBV24-1; size: few; DNA: TGTGCCACCAGTGATTTACGGCCAGCGGGGTCGGCAAATACGCAGTATTTT; CDR3: CATSDLRPAGSANTQYF
J: TRBJ1-2; D: -; V: TRBV7-8; size: few; DNA: TGTGCCAGCAGCCGATGGACAGACTATGGCTACACCTTC; CDR3: CASSRWTDYGYTF
J: TRBJ2-1; D: -; V: TRBV11-1; size: many; DNA: TGTGCCAGCAGCGCCCCCCTAAGGGGGGGCTTGGATGAGCAGTTCTTC; CDR3: CASSAPLRGGLDEQFF
J: TRBJ2-5; D: -; V: TRBV5-1; size: many; DNA: TGCGCCAGCAGCTTAGCCACCAACCAAGAGACCCAGTACTTC; CDR3: CASSLATNQETQYF
J: TRBJ2-3; D: -; V: TRBV10-2; size: -; DNA: TGCGCCAGCAGTGAGTCGATTACCCCGGATACGCAGTATTTT; CDR3: CASSESITPDTQYF
J: TRBJ2-2; D: -; V: TRBV5-1; size: many; DNA: TGCGCCAGCACCTTCACCGGGGAGCTGTTTTTT; CDR3: CASTFTGELFF
J: TRBJ2-7; D: -; V: TRBV7-2; size: -; DNA: TGTGCCAGCAGCCCCTCCGCCATCCGCAGTCACGAGCAGTACTTC; CDR3: CASSPSAIRSHEQYF
J: TRBJ2-3; D: -; V: TRBV5-1; size: many; DNA: TGCGCCAGCAGCCTGCTAGGCACCACAGATACGCAGTATTTT; CDR3: CASSLLGTTDTQYF
J: TRBJ2-3; D: TRBD2; V: TRBV5-5; size: few; DNA: TGTGCCAGCAGCTTGGGGTGGGCGAAGCGGGGGTCGAGAGATACGCAGTATTTT; CDR3: CASSLGWAKRGSRDTQYF
J: TRBJ1-5; D: TRBD1; V: TRBV7-9; size: many; DNA: TGTGCCAGCAGCCCCCCCGGGACAGCGAATCAGCCCCAGCATTTT; CDR3: CASSPPGTANQPQHF
J: TRBJ2-1; D: TRBD2; V: TRBV4-1; size: few; DNA: TGCGCCAGCAGCCAAGAAGGACTAGCGGGGGTGGGGGAGCAGTTCTTC; CDR3: CASSQEGLAGVGEQFF
J: TRBJ1-3; D: -; V: TRBV5-1; size: -; DNA: TGCGCCAGCAGCTTGGAGGGGGGAATCGCTGGAAACACCATATATTTT; CDR3: CASSLEGGIAGNTIYF
J: TRBJ1-2; D: -; V: TRBV2; size: -; DNA: TGTGCCAGCAGTGTCCCGGGACAAGGTTACAACTATGGCTACACCTTC; CDR3: CASSVPGQGYNYGYTF
J: TRBJ1-2; D: -; V: TRBV25-1; size: -; DNA: TGTGCCAGCCGGGACGAAGCTAACTATGGCTACACCTTC; CDR3: CASRDEANYGYTF
J: TRBJ2-1; D: TRBD2; V: TRBV6-2/TRBV6-3; size: -; DNA: TGTGCCAGCAGGAGAGAACTAGCGGGGCATAATGAGCAGTTCTTC; CDR3: CASRRELAGHNEQFF
J: TRBJ1-2; D: -; V: TRBV6-5; size: few; DNA: TGTGCCAGCAGTCTAGTACAGAACTATGGCTACACCTTC; CDR3: CASSLVQNYGYTF
J: TRBJ2-2; D: -; V: TRBV11-2; size: few; DNA: TGTGCCAGCAGACCCCGGACCGTTTCCACCGGGGAGCTGTTTTTT; CDR3: CASRPRTVSTGELFF
J: TRBJ2-7; D: -; V: TRBV7-9; size: few; DNA: TGTGCCAGCAGCTTCGGGTTTCTCTACGAGCAGTACTTC; CDR3: CASSFGFLYEQYF
J: TRBJ2-6; D: -; V: TRBV7-3; size: few; DNA: TGTGCCAGCAGCTTAAGACCGCGGGGGCTTGGGGCCAACGTCCTGACTTTC; CDR3: CASSLRPRGLGANVLTF
J: TRBJ2-3; D: -; V: TRBV10-3; size: few; DNA: TGTGCCATCAGCCGCTCCACGGGACCACGGGGAGATACGCAGTATTTT; CDR3: CAISRSTGPRGDTQYF
J: TRBJ2-3; D: -; V: TRBV6-2/TRBV6-3; size: many; DNA: TGCGCCAGCAGCTATGGGGATACGCAGTATTTT; CDR3: CASSYGDTQYF
J: TRBJ1-2; D: -; V: TRBV20-1; size: few; DNA: TGCAGTGCTAGAGACGGCAGGGGAGCTGGCTACACCTTC; CDR3: CSARDGRGAGYTF
J: TRBJ2-3; D: -; V: TRBV12-3/TRBV12-4; size: -; DNA: TGTGCCAGCAGTTTGTTCGCCACAGATACGCAGTATTTT; CDR3: CASSLFATDTQYF
J: TRBJ1-6; D: -; V: TRBV6-1; size: -; DNA: TGTGCCAGCAGGAAGGGGACGGCCGGTTCACCCCTCCACTTT; CDR3: CASRKGTAGSPLHF